Listed below are T cell receptor beta chains from one sample, sequenced in a study of T-cell reconstitution after alpha-beta-depleted transplantation in children. MiXCR, applied by TCRdb to the PCR reads, yields one record per CDR3 protein. The table includes about 980,000 distinct CDR3 sequences, roughly 29% detected once. The sequencing here drew on PBMCs, mostly from graft donor cells, taken 360 days after TCRalphabeta/CD19-depleted stem cell transplant. The origin of the receptors is a boy less than two years old who had a stem cell transplant for SCID, so the T cells may come from the graft donor. Each CDR3 is given without its conserved first and last residue.

>TRBJ2-1|TRBV12-3/TRBV12-4
ASSSQLLGSSYNEQF
>TRBJ1-1|TRBV7-3
ASSLIGDVPPEAF
>TRBJ1-1|TRBV20-1
SARDRSWGGTEAF
>TRBJ1-2|TRBV7-2
ASSLGNSAYGYT
>TRBJ2-7|TRBV10-2
ASSDRVYEQY
>TRBJ2-1|TRBV12-3/TRBV12-4
ASSPVAGTSGARGF
>TRBJ1-4|TRBV20-1
SAMVPEGYNEKLF
>TRBJ2-7|TRBV10-3
AISESAGRSHYEQY
>TRBJ1-3|TRBV7-2
ASSPRQGLYTIY
>TRBJ2-3|TRBV11-2
ASSPRSPAYTDTQY
>TRBJ1-4|TRBV12-3/TRBV12-4
ASSPNRNEKLF
>TRBJ2-5|TRBV7-7
ASSLEASGETQY
>TRBJ1-4|TRBV28
ASSRGTGATNEKLF
>TRBJ1-5|TRBV20-1
SASWSGSNQPQH
>TRBJ2-7|TRBV6-5
ASSYVQGDEQY